The text below deals with one T cell receptor (beta chain). Its antigen is unknown. Per-base quality was not reported, and no clone a single base away is much larger than it. V loses 5 bases at its end and J loses 6 bases; junction bases beyond the gene matches: 11. From its cysteine to its phenylalanine, the CDR3 spans 16 amino acids. Only the CDR3 region is kept as DNA, spanning 48 bases read in frame from base 1. CDR1 and CDR2 are drawn from the germline V gene: SGHVS, FNYEAQ. The immunoSEQ Assay, a bias-controlled multiplex PCR, was used to amplify TCRbeta CDR3 regions from genomic DNA. For the original study's pipeline: Nucleated cell counts per sample were estimated from amplification of reference gene primers within the assay. To quantify the absolute abundance of each unique TCRbeta CDR3 rearrangement, sequence reads were collapsed and filtered. For each sample, productive Simpson clonality was calculated by taking the square root of Simpson's diversity index across productive rearrangements. TCRdb re-hosts the immuneACCESS table, in-frame sequences only. Its copies lack some clones; in the studies checked, an unresolved V gene accounts for under half of them, and the cause for the rest is not known. V and J calls and clone size are copied from that table; D and trimming were computed from the DNA. The sample has 200,000 to 250,000 clones on record, just over 85% of them singletons. The ten largest clones capture about 6% of the sample.

The collaborating institutions used their own protocols to collect whole blood in K2EDTA tubes. Collaborator samples were shipped for TCRbeta analysis as frozen whole blood, isolated PBMCs, or DNA extracted from either sample type. This specimen belongs to a study of blood T cell repertoires in COVID-19 (dated by TCRdb to the early 2020s). Broadly, across the study: Samples from collaborators originated in the United States, Italy and Spain and spanned both the acute and convalescent phases of COVID-19. The prospective study material was composed of cDNA or gDNA derived from T cells, B-cell-depleted T cells, or PBMCs. Deeply sampled blood TCRbeta repertoires from subjects exposed to, actively infected with, or recovered from COVID-19 were included in the dataset. The repertoires were released in a freely available public database meant as a resource for research on the immune response to SARS-CoV-2. The samples were drawn from two sources: the first 160 participants of the ongoing ImmuneRACE study, and 1,000 to 1,500 subjects contributed by 6 global collaborators. A de-identified subject ID, COVID-19 status, age in years and sex were almost always included in the sample metadata. HLA class I and class II types, where available, came from metadata supplied by the sample provider rather than from assay-based typing. Beyond this particular receptor, the publication reports: How much clinical and demographic metadata was included differed by source and by participant, and the metadata was provided uncurated.

This receptor chain uses TRBV7-6 and TRBJ2-3; 10 nucleotides in the junction match TRBD2. The source of this sequence is a man at least 80 years old with acute or convalescent COVID-19. Material: peripheral blood. The CDR3 region has the sequence CASSASGTSVVDTQYF. Read as DNA, the sequence is TGTGCCAGCAGCGCGTCCGGGACTAGCGTAGTCGATACGCAGTATTTT.